This T cell receptor beta chain was documented in a study of early T cells in non-severe SARS-CoV-2 infection. General study findings and limits: In VDJdb matching, anti-spike CD8 responses were favored while private and CD4 specificities went missing.

About this clonotype: Its antigen remains unknown.

Germline V gene data show CDR1 as SNHLY and CDR2 as FYNNEI. The CDR3 is made up of 13 amino acids. V was trimmed by 3 bases and J by 2 bases, leaving 5 bases between them. Each single cDNA molecule received a unique molecular identifier. TCRdb independently ran MiXCR on the 5' RACE reads; one entry per CDR3 protein. The profile covers 40,000 to 45,000 distinct CDR3 sequences, with under 7.5% appearing a single time and roughly 20% taken by the ten largest. The chain is built from TRBV2 and TRBJ1-5; D is unclear. The receptor was isolated from an adult who was a healthcare worker with PCR-confirmed SARS-CoV-2 infection or an uninfected control (not recorded which). The source material was whole blood, sampled at baseline. The DNA for the CDR3 is TGTGCCAGCAGTGAGGGAGGCAATCAGCCCCAGCATTTT. Protein: CASSEGGNQPQHF.